These T cell receptor beta chains were read from a single sample in a study of CD8 T cells in Susac syndrome. TCRdb fed the immunoSEQ multiplex PCR reads into MiXCR, producing one record per CDR3 protein. The repertoire consists of approximately 170,000 distinct CDR3 sequences, with 80% to 95% occurring once and the leading ten covering 0.13%. Sequenced input: CD4+ T cells from PBMCs. The origin of the receptors is a human donor in good health. Both conserved end residues are part of each CDR3. The D gene is left open where the match is weak. Clone size, where shown, is once, few, many, or a class for clones that have expanded.

TRBJ1-1 TRBD1 NA TRBV7-9 TGTGCCAGCAGCTTAGTTCCGACAGGGCGCACTGAAGCTTTCTTT CASSLVPTGRTEAFF
TRBJ2-2 TRBD2 NA TRBV20-1 TGCAGTGCTGCAATAGCGGGGGGGCTCACCGGGGAGCTGTTTTTT CSAAIAGGLTGELFF
TRBJ1-1 NA NA TRBV5-1 TGCGCCAGCAGCTTGGTTGTCTCTCAGGGCACTGAAGCTTTCTTT CASSLVVSQGTEAFF
TRBJ1-1 NA NA TRBV12-3/TRBV12-4 TGTGCCAGCAGTCCCTATGGGGAGAACACTGAAGCTTTCTTT CASSPYGENTEAFF
TRBJ2-2 NA NA TRBV20-1 TGCAGTGCTCCCGGACGGATTAACACCGGGGAGCTGTTTTTT CSAPGRINTGELFF
TRBJ2-4 NA once TRBV7-2 TGTGCCAGCAGTATCGCCTGGGGGGGGCTAAAAAACATTCAGTACTTC CASSIAWGGLKNIQYF
TRBJ2-3 NA NA TRBV2 TGTGCCAGCCCCATAGCGAGCCTGACAGATACGCAGTATTTT CASPIASLTDTQYF
TRBJ2-1 TRBD1 NA TRBV12-3/TRBV12-4 TGTGCCAGCAGTTTCGATGGACAGGCTCCCTACAATGAGCAGTTCTTC CASSFDGQAPYNEQFF
TRBJ1-1 NA NA TRBV19 TGTGCCAGTGGCCAGACGAACACTGAAGCTTTCTTT CASGQTNTEAFF
TRBJ2-1 NA NA TRBV14 TGTGCCAGCAGTTTGGCTTCCTACAATGAGCAGTTCTTC CASSLASYNEQFF
TRBJ2-6 NA NA TRBV6-2/TRBV6-3 TGTGCCAGCAATGCAATGGACTCTGGGGCCAACGTCCTGACTTTC CASNAMDSGANVLTF
TRBJ2-3 TRBD2 NA TRBV20-1 TGCAGTGCTAGAGGGCTAGCGGCAGATGGTACGCAGTATTTT CSARGLAADGTQYF
TRBJ2-2 NA NA TRBV9 TGTGCCAGCAGCGTAGATCCCCGGGGGACCGGGGAGCTGTTTTTT CASSVDPRGTGELFF
TRBJ2-7 TRBD2 NA TRBV9 TGTGCCAGCAGCCCCCAGATAGCGGGGGGGCTTGAGCAGTACTTC CASSPQIAGGLEQYF
TRBJ1-1 NA NA TRBV27 TGTGCCAGCAGTTTATCGAGAGGACGGAGTGAAGCTTTCTTT CASSLSRGRSEAFF
TRBJ2-1 TRBD2 NA TRBV7-8 TGTGCCAGCAGCTTAGTCATGCGCGGGGGGTTAAATGAGCAGTTCTTC CASSLVMRGGLNEQFF
TRBJ2-1 NA NA TRBV30 TGTGCCTGGAGTGTGATGGGGAATGAGCAGTTCTTC CAWSVMGNEQFF
TRBJ1-1 NA NA TRBV29-1 TGCAGCGTGCACCAGGGAGGAGGGAGGTTAGCTTTCTTT CSVHQGGGRLAFF
TRBJ1-2 TRBD1 NA TRBV3-1 TGTGCCAGCAGGGCCGGGACAGGGAGAGGAGATGGCTACACCTTC CASRAGTGRGDGYTF
TRBJ2-7 NA NA TRBV9 TGTGCCAGCAGCGTCGGCGGGGCGACAACCTACGAGCAGTACTTC CASSVGGATTYEQYF
TRBJ2-3 NA NA TRBV5-6 TGTGCCAGCAGCTGGACATCGGGGTATCGCGCAGATACGCAGTATTTT CASSWTSGYRADTQYF
TRBJ1-2 NA NA TRBV29-1 TGCAGCGCAAACAGGGCGGGCTATGGCTACACCTTC CSANRAGYGYTF
TRBJ1-4 NA NA TRBV7-9 TGTGCCAGCACGATCTTGTGGGGGGCCGATAATGAAAAACTGTTTTTT CASTILWGADNEKLFF
TRBJ2-2 NA NA TRBV4-1 TGCGCCAGCAGCCCGACACAACCCCCGAACACCGGGGAGCTGTTTTTT CASSPTQPPNTGELFF
TRBJ1-5 NA NA TRBV7-2 TGTGCCAGCAGCTTAGTAGGGAGCCGGGATCAGCCCCAGCATTTT CASSLVGSRDQPQHF
TRBJ1-3 NA NA TRBV7-9 TGTGCCAGCAGCTTTGGGGGAAACCCTGGAAACACCATATATTTT CASSFGGNPGNTIYF
TRBJ2-7 NA once TRBV6-5 TGTGCCAGCAGTCGTACTCGTCAGGCCTACGAGCAGTACTTC CASSRTRQAYEQYF
TRBJ2-7 NA NA TRBV3-1 TGTGCCAGCAGCCCCCGGGCACAGGGGAGGAACGAGCAGTACTTC CASSPRAQGRNEQYF
TRBJ2-5 NA NA TRBV19 TGTGCCAGTCGAACGGGAAACCAAGAGACCCAGTACTTC CASRTGNQETQYF
TRBJ2-3 NA NA TRBV20-1 TGCAGTGCCCCTACTTCCGGGTTCACAGATACGCAGTATTTT CSAPTSGFTDTQYF
TRBJ2-6 NA NA TRBV20-1 TGCAGTGCTATACAGACAGGAGTCTCTGGGGCCAACGTCCTGACTTTC CSAIQTGVSGANVLTF
TRBJ1-6 NA once TRBV6-6 TGTGCCAGCAGAAGTTACGGGGGACCGTATAATTCACCCCTCCACTTT CASRSYGGPYNSPLHF
TRBJ1-6 TRBD1 once TRBV4-1 TGCGCCAGCAGCCAAGCGGACAGGGGGGATTCACCCCTCCACTTT CASSQADRGDSPLHF
TRBJ2-3 NA NA TRBV29-1 TGCAGCGTTGAAGAAAGAGAGGATACGCAGTATTTT CSVEEREDTQYF
TRBJ2-2 NA NA TRBV9 TGTGCCAGCAGCGTAGCCCACACCGGGGAGCTGTTTTTT CASSVAHTGELFF
TRBJ2-3 TRBD2 NA TRBV10-3 TGTGCCATCAGACTAGCGGGGCTTACCACAGATACGCAGTATTTT CAIRLAGLTTDTQYF
TRBJ1-1 TRBD1 NA TRBV5-1 TGCGCCAGCAGCGGATTACAGGGGGACACTGAAGCTTTCTTT CASSGLQGDTEAFF
TRBJ1-4 NA NA TRBV2 TGTGCCAGCAGTGAAGCGGTTGAAAAACTGTTTTTT CASSEAVEKLFF
TRBJ1-1 NA NA TRBV6-6 TGTGCCAGCAGTTACGGGAGGATTCAAGGGTTGGCTTTCTTT CASSYGRIQGLAFF
TRBJ1-2 NA NA TRBV5-1 TGCGCCAGCAGCGCGTTACAGGGAGCTGGCTATGGCTACACCTTC CASSALQGAGYGYTF
TRBJ1-5 NA NA TRBV7-9 TGTGCCAGCAGCTTAGGGACTAATCAGCCCCAGCATTTT CASSLGTNQPQHF
TRBJ2-5 TRBD1 once TRBV2 TGTGCCAGCAGATCGGGACAGGGGGAGACCCAGTACTTC CASRSGQGETQYF
TRBJ2-7 NA NA TRBV20-1 TGCAGTGCTAAAGGTGGGCGCGGCGAGCAGTACTTC CSAKGGRGEQYF
TRBJ2-3 NA NA TRBV3-1 TGTGCCAGCAGCCAATCCATTGGCACAGATACGCAGTATTTT CASSQSIGTDTQYF
TRBJ2-5 NA NA TRBV29-1 TGCAGCGTTGAAGGGGGTAGTGCGACCCAGTACTTC CSVEGGSATQYF
TRBJ2-7 NA NA TRBV5-1 TGCGCCAGCAGCCTCAACTACAGGGGAGGCTACGAGCAGTACTTC CASSLNYRGGYEQYF
TRBJ2-1 NA NA TRBV11-1 TGTGCCAGCAGCGCAGGGGAGGTTAGGAATGAGCAGTTCTTC CASSAGEVRNEQFF
TRBJ1-1 NA NA TRBV6-2/TRBV6-3 TGTGCCAGCGAAGGGGCAGGTGAAGCTTTCTTT CASEGAGEAFF
TRBJ2-1 TRBD2 NA TRBV3-1 TGTGCCAGCAGCCAAGATACTAGCGGGGGGCATGAGCAGTTCTTC CASSQDTSGGHEQFF
TRBJ2-7 TRBD1 NA TRBV6-5 TGTGCCAGCAGTTACTCCTTTCCGGGACAGGGGGTCGCCTACGAGCAGTACTTC CASSYSFPGQGVAYEQYF
TRBJ1-2 NA NA TRBV27 TGTGCCAGCAGTTCCAGTGCCGGCTTGAGCTGGACCTTC CASSSSAGLSWTF
TRBJ2-4 NA NA TRBV7-8 TGTGCCAGCAGCTTAACCCGATGGCGGGACAGCAAAAACATTCAGTACTTC CASSLTRWRDSKNIQYF
TRBJ1-1 NA NA TRBV10-3 TGTGCCATCAGTGAGCCCAATTCACAGGGTCGAACTGAAGCTTTCTTT CAISEPNSQGRTEAFF
TRBJ2-1 TRBD2 NA TRBV3-1 TGTGCCAGCAGCCAAGAGCGGGGGGGCTACAATGAGCAGTTCTTC CASSQERGGYNEQFF
TRBJ2-7 TRBD1 NA TRBV29-1 TGCAGCGTTGAGGACACCGGGACAGGGGTCTACGAGCAGTACTTC CSVEDTGTGVYEQYF
TRBJ2-1 TRBD2 NA TRBV3-1 TGTGCCAGCAGCCAAGACATGGGGGGACTAGTGATCAGTGAGCAGTTCTTC CASSQDMGGLVISEQFF
TRBJ2-3 TRBD1 NA TRBV6-5 TGTGCCAGCAGTCGACAGGGGCCCACAGATACGCAGTATTTT CASSRQGPTDTQYF
TRBJ2-2 NA few TRBV6-2/TRBV6-3 TGTGCCAGCATTCCCCGGGCTTGGGGCACCGGGGAGCTGTTTTTT CASIPRAWGTGELFF